The 17 T cell receptor beta chains below were found in one sample sequenced in a study of T cell responses to AZD1222 COVID-19 vaccine. TCRdb's table, derived via immunoSEQ multiplex PCR, lists solely in-frame clones and lacks some. The data contain 95,000 to 100,000 clones, about 88% of them singletons. This specimen consisted of peripheral blood, obtained 28 days after the second AZD1222 dose. The receptors shown here come from an adult who received the AZD1222 COVID-19 vaccine.

This clone appeared a single time. The rearrangement links TRBV2 to TRBJ1-2; no clear D. Germline V gene lookup returns CDR1 SNHLY and CDR2 FYNNEI. CDR3 length: 13 residues. The ends were cut back, 5 bases at V and 2 bases at J, with 9 bases in the middle. The chain's CDR3 is CASSQVGNYGYTF. The CDR3 coding sequence is TGTGCCAGCAGTCAAGTGGGGAACTATGGCTACACCTTC.

The V call is TRBV5-1, the J call TRBJ1-3, with D hard to call. This CDR3 region has 14 residues. CDR1 is SGHRS, CDR2 YFSETQ, per germline. V gave up 3 bases and J gave up 0 bases, with 7 bases separating them. This CDR3 is CASSSDNSGNTIYF. DNA for the CDR3: TGCGCCAGCAGCTCTGACAACTCTGGAAACACCATATATTTT. Filled out from reference TRBV5-1 and TRBJ1-3, the complete variable domain reads KAGVTQTPRYLIKTRGQQVTLSCSPISGHRSVSWYQQTPGQGLQFLFEYFSETQRNKGNFPGRFSGRQFSNSRSEMNVSTLELGDSALYLCASSSDNSGNTIYFGEGSWLTVV.

The chain recombines TRBV12-3 or TRBV12-4 with TRBJ1-2; D is uncertain. The CDR3 contains 12 residues. Trimming pared 5 bases from V and 4 bases from J, leaving 8 bases between. CDR3 in DNA: TGTGCCAGCAGTCCCCTCCCCTATGGCTACACCTTC. It specifies CASSPLPYGYTF.

The chain joins TRBV27 to TRBJ1-5; D unresolved. CDR3 length: 14 residues. Trimming removed 6 bases from V and 1 base from J, with 10 bases in between. The V gene's germline CDR1 is MNHEY and CDR2 SMNVEV (reference sequence). CDR3 sequence (DNA): TGTGCCAGCAGACCGACACGCAGCAATCAGCCCCAGCATTTT. This codes for CASRPTRSNQPQHF.

This clone was detected only a few times. This chain uses TRBV7-3 with TRBJ2-7; TRBD2 aligns across 13 bases. The CDR3 has 15 residues. J gave up 4 bases and V 3 bases, and 3 bases lay outside the gene matches. CDR1 SGHTA and CDR2 FQGTGA come from the germline V gene. CDR3 nucleotides: TGTGCCAGCAGCTTCACTAGCGGGAGGGGGTACGAGCAGTACTTC. It specifies CASSFTSGRGYEQYF.

The chain carries TRBV2 and TRBJ1-2; 8 nucleotides align to TRBD1. The CDR3 contains 14 residues. The ends lost 5 bases at V and 8 bases at J; junction bases unmatched: 10. The germline gives CDR1 SNHLY, CDR2 FYNNEI. CDR3 in amino acids: CASSTQGQVDGYTF. The CDR3 nucleotides read TGTGCCAGCAGTACCCAGGGACAGGTGGACGGCTACACCTTC.

J is TRBJ1-2 and V is TRBV4-1, with 8 bases fitting TRBD1. Trimming at V came to 8 bases and at J to 2 bases, leaving 13 bases not matched to a gene. There are 16 residues in the CDR3. Germline CDR1 and CDR2: MGHRA and YSYEKL. The CDR3 is CASSRLWDRNNYGYTF. The CDR3 DNA sequence: TGCGCCAGCTCTCGATTGTGGGACAGGAACAACTATGGCTACACCTTC.

This clone is a singleton in its sample. This chain connects TRBV5-1 to TRBJ1-1; D ambiguous. Trimming took off 0 bases at V and 0 bases at J, with 9 bases between the two ends. This CDR3 contains 15 residues. Germline CDR1 reads SGHRS; CDR2 reads YFSETQ. The CDR3, as DNA: TGCGCCAGCAGCTTGGTTGCAGGAATGAACACTGAAGCTTTCTTT. It is translated as CASSLVAGMNTEAFF. Filled out from reference TRBV5-1 and TRBJ1-1, the complete variable domain reads KAGVTQTPRYLIKTRGQQVTLSCSPISGHRSVSWYQQTPGQGLQFLFEYFSETQRNKGNFPGRFSGRQFSNSRSEMNVSTLELGDSALYLCASSLVAGMNTEAFFGQGTRLTVV.

The chain carries TRBV6-5 and TRBJ1-1, with 9 positions matching TRBD1. The CDR3 contains 14 residues. Germline V gene sequence: CDR1 MNHEY, CDR2 SVGAGI. After removal of 6 bases from V and 7 bases from J, the junction contained 9 bases not matched to a gene. The CDR3 DNA follows: TGTGCCAGCAGAACCGGGACAGGGTGGGGTGAAGCTTTCTTT. This sequence encodes CASRTGTGWGEAFF.

This chain links TRBV7-8 with TRBJ2-4; unclear D gene. The V gene's germline CDR1 is SGHVS and CDR2 FQNEAQ. Trimming took off 5 bases at V and 0 bases at J, with 14 bases between the two ends. This CDR3 contains 16 residues. The DNA of the CDR3 is TGTGCCAGCAGCCCTACGGAGAACCTAGCCAAAAACATTCAGTACTTC. It encodes CASSPTENLAKNIQYF.

V usage is TRBV28 and J usage is TRBJ1-2; D is undetermined. The CDR3 runs to 15 residues. Germline CDR1 MDHEN, CDR2 SYDVKM. Trimming left V 7 bases short and J 2 bases short, with 17 bases between. CDR3 protein: CASNTGSRWNYGYTF. The CDR3 coding sequence is TGTGCCAGCAATACGGGTTCAAGATGGAACTATGGCTACACCTTC.

This clone was seen a few times. The J gene is TRBJ1-1, the V gene TRBV5-4; D not certain. This CDR3 is built from 15 residues. The V gene's germline CDR1 is SGHNT and CDR2 YYREEE (reference sequence). V was shortened by 4 bases and J by 1 base, with 14 bases between the two germline ends. In nucleotides, the CDR3 is TGTGCCAGCAGCCCCCAAGAGAGGGCGAACACTGAAGCTTTCTTT. This codes for CASSPQERANTEAFF.

The rearrangement links TRBV7-8 to TRBJ1-5; D gene unclear. This CDR3 contains 15 residues. Trimming took 1 base from V and 4 from J, leaving 11 bases between them. Germline V CDR1 and CDR2: SGHVS, FQNEAQ. Here the CDR3 reads CASSLGRVPNQPQHF. In nucleotides, the CDR3 is TGTGCCAGCAGCTTAGGACGGGTCCCGAATCAGCCCCAGCATTTT.

J is TRBJ2-1 and V is TRBV5-8; 8 bases are shared with TRBD2. In germline, CDR1 is SGHTS, CDR2 YDEGEE. With 0 bases clipped from V and 5 bases from J, the junction kept 4 bases outside the gene matches. The CDR3 extends over 15 amino acids. The CDR3 is CASSLGTSRDNEQFF. As DNA, the CDR3 is TGTGCCAGCAGCTTGGGGACTAGCAGAGACAATGAGCAGTTCTTC.

This clone was detected a few times. Other DNA sequences from this sample encode an identical CDR3 as well. The rearrangement joins TRBV19 to TRBJ1-4, with a weak D call TRBD1 (6 bases). CDR1 and CDR2 from the germline V gene are LNHDA and SQIVND (reference sequence). V lost 5 bases to trimming and J lost 7 bases, with 14 bases between them. The CDR3 consists of 14 residues. The chain's CDR3 is CASSLGTRGEKLFF. Here the CDR3 DNA reads TGTGCCAGTAGTCTAGGGACAAGGGGTGAAAAACTGTTTTTT.

The J gene is TRBJ1-2, the V gene TRBV6-4; TRBD1 matches 12 bases. Losses at the gene ends were 2 bases for V and 8 bases for J; bases not matched to a gene: 9. Germline-derived CDR1 and CDR2 are MRHNA and SNTAGT. This CDR3 is built from 16 residues. The chain's CDR3 is CASSDTHGTGGRGYTF. CDR3 coding DNA: TGTGCCAGCAGTGACACACACGGGACAGGGGGCCGGGGCTACACCTTC.

Here the CDR3 DNA reads TGCGCCAGCAGCCCTAGTGGAGGGGACACTGAAGCTTTCTTT. This translates into CASSPSGGDTEAFF. This chain links TRBV5-1 with TRBJ1-1, with D maybe TRBD1 (5 bases). Germline CDR1 is SGHRS and CDR2 is YFSETQ. The CDR3 sequence is 14 residues long. Trimming removed 4 bases at V and 3 bases at J, with 13 bases between.